This T cell receptor beta chain was retrieved from a study of regulatory T cells in long-lasting Graves disease. The wider study: Patients with new Graves' disease had used antithyroid drugs below 3 months.

Worth noting for this clonotype: The antigen is undetermined.

CDR3 regions were amplified by Arm-PCR using iRepertoire HTBI primers to build TCR beta libraries. TCRdb reprocessed the multiplex PCR reads with MiXCR, giving one entry per CDR3 protein. This table holds 500,000 or so distinct CDR3 sequences, around 15% found once. Notes on the study in general: Those with persistent disease had in common more public clonotypes (around 2,500) than new patients (around 910). Under persistent disease, TRBV28, TRBJ1-2 and TRBJ2-5 were used preferentially.

The time point was: newly diagnosed GD, antithyroid drugs for less than 3 months. The TCR library was made from RNA extracted from PBMCs. V lost 4 bases, J lost 5 bases, and 11 bases stayed unmatched. The CDR3 has 16 amino acids. Germline V gives CDR1 GTSNPN, CDR2 SVGIG (reference sequence). The sample also formed part of further work on T cells in Graves' hyperthyroidism and ophthalmopathy. That study reports: Researchers ran a first-round RT-PCR on the TCR CDR3 using the HTBI primer set.

The genes are TRBV30 and TRBJ2-2; TRBD1 agrees at 9 bases. Sample: peripheral blood mononuclear cells (PBMCs), taken at new diagnosis, from a patient treated with antithyroid drugs. The receptor was derived from a man aged 35 to 55 with Graves disease. The CDR3 sequence is CAWTLIPGQGTGELFF. The CDR3 bases are TGTGCCTGGACCCTAATACCGGGACAGGGAACCGGGGAGCTGTTTTTT.